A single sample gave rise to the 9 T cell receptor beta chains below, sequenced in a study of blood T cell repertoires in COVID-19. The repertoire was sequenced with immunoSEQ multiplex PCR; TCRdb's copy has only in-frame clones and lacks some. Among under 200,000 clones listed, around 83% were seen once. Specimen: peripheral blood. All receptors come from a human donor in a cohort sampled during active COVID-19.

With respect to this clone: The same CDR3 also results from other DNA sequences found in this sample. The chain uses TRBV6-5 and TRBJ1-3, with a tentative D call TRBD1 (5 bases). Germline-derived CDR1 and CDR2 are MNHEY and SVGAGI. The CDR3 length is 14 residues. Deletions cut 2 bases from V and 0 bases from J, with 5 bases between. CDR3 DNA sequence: TGTGCCAGCAGTTACAGGGGCTCTGGAAACACCATATATTTT. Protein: CASSYRGSGNTIYF.

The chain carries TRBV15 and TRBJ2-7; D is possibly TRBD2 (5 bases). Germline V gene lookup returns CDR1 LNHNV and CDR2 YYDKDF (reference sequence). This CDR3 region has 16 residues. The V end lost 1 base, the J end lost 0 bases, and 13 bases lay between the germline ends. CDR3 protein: CATSRALRTLSYEQYF. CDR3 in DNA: TGTGCCACCAGCAGAGCGTTGCGGACTCTCTCCTACGAGCAGTACTTC.

The CDR3 DNA follows: TGTGCCAGCAGCCTGAGGTGGCGGGAGGGCTCCTACGAGCAGTACTTC. This codes for CASSLRWREGSYEQYF. The gene calls are TRBV7-9 and TRBJ2-7; 9 positions match TRBD2. This CDR3 is built from 16 residues. In germline, CDR1 is SEHNR, CDR2 FQNEAQ (reference sequence). The V gene end was trimmed by 5 bases and the J gene end by 0 bases; junction bases not matched to a gene: 8.

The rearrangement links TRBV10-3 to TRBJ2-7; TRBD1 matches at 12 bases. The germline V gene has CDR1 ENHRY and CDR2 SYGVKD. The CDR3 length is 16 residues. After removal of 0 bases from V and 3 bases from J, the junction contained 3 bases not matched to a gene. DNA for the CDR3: TGTGCCATCAGTGAGTCGGGGACAGGGGGCGGCTACGAGCAGTACTTC. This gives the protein CAISESGTGGGYEQYF.

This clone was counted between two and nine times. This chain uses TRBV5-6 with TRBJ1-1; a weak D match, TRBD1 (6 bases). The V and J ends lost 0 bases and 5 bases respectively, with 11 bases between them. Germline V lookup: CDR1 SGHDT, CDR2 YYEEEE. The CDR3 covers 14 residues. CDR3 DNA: TGTGCCAGCAGCTTGGAGGGGGGGAGAACTGAAGCTTTCTTT. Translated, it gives CASSLEGGRTEAFF.

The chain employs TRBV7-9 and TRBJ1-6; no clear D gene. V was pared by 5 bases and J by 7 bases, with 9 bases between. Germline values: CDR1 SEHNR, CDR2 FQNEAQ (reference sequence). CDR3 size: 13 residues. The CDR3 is CASSTSGNSPLHF. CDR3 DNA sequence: TGTGCCAGCAGCACCTCCGGGAATTCACCCCTCCACTTT.

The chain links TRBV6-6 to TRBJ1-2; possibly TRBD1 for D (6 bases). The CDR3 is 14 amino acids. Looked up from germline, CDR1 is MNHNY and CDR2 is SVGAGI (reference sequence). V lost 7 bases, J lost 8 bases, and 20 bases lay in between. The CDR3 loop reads CASTPPGATEGYTF. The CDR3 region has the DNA TGTGCCAGCACCCCCCCAGGGGCTACGGAGGGCTACACCTTC.

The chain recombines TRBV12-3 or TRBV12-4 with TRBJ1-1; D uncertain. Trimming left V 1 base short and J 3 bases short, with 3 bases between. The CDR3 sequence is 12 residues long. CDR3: CASSLVDTEAFF. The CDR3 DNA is TGTGCCAGCAGTTTAGTCGACACTGAAGCTTTCTTT.

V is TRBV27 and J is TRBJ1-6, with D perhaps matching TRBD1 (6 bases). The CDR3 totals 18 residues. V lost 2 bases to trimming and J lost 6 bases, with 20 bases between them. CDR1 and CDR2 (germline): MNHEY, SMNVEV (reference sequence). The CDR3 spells CASSLIGGARRSNSPLHF. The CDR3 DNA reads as TGTGCCAGCAGTTTAATTGGGGGGGCTCGCCGGAGTAATTCACCCCTCCACTTT.